Below, 10 T cell receptor beta chains from the same sample are listed, as sequenced in a study of blood T cell repertoires in COVID-19. Profiled with immunoSEQ multiplex PCR; TCRdb holds only in-frame clones, not every one. The table lists about 120,000 clones, around 81% of them singletons. Sequencing was done on a sample of peripheral blood. These receptors came from a human donor in a cohort sampled during active COVID-19.

V is TRBV5-1 and J is TRBJ1-4; 8 bases line up with TRBD1. Trimming at V came to 4 bases and at J to 4 bases, leaving 9 bases not matched to a gene. The CDR3 consists of 16 residues. Germline assignment: CDR1 SGHRS and CDR2 YFSETQ. CDR3 in DNA: TGCGCCAGCAGCAGCGGGACAGGAGAGCGTAATGAAAAACTGTTTTTT. It is translated as CASSSGTGERNEKLFF.

The chain uses TRBV15 and TRBJ2-7, with 8 bases fitting TRBD2. The CDR3 extends over 15 amino acids. The germline CDR1 and CDR2 sequences are LNHNV and YYDKDF (reference sequence). Germline trimming cut 0 bases from V and 5 bases from J; bases unmatched to any gene: 6. CDR3 sequence reads: CATSRDASGGHEQYF. Written as DNA, the CDR3 is TGTGCCACCAGCAGAGATGCGAGCGGGGGCCACGAGCAGTACTTC.

The genes are TRBV7-8 and TRBJ1-6; the D is unclear. Germline CDR1 SGHVS, CDR2 FQNEAQ. The germline V and J ends were trimmed by 5 bases and 4 bases, with 12 bases remaining between them. The CDR3 consists of 15 residues. The CDR3: CASSTAAAYNSPLHF. CDR3 sequence (DNA): TGTGCCAGCAGCACGGCGGCAGCTTATAATTCACCCCTCCACTTT.

The chain links TRBV7-8 to TRBJ1-5; 9 nucleotides align to TRBD1. Germline V gene sequence: CDR1 SGHVS, CDR2 FQNEAQ. The trim removed 5 bases at V and 0 bases at J, leaving 8 bases unmatched. The CDR3 contains 17 residues. DNA of the CDR3: TGTGCCAGCAGCCGGACAGGGGTAGTTAATAGCAATCAGCCCCAGCATTTT. Residues: CASSRTGVVNSNQPQHF. The full variable domain, with the rest looked up from reference TRBV7-8 and TRBJ1-5, is GAGVSQSPRYKVAKRGQDVALRCDPISGHVSLFWYQQALGQGPEFLTYFQNEAQLDKSGLPSDRFFAERPEGSVSTLKIQRTQQEDSAVYLCASSRTGVVNSNQPQHFGDGTRLSIL.

The chain employs TRBV19 and TRBJ1-2; the match to TRBD1 covers 7 bases. The length of the CDR3 is 16 residues. Trimming at V came to 7 bases and at J to 7 bases, leaving 18 bases not matched to a gene. The germline gives CDR1 LNHDA, CDR2 SQIVND (reference sequence). The CDR3 DNA sequence: TGTGCCAGTAACGGCGCAGGGACAGCCGGGTCTGGTGGCTACACCTTC. Amino acid sequence: CASNGAGTAGSGGYTF.

V is TRBV9 and J is TRBJ2-1, with 7 bases aligning to TRBD1. The germline V gene encodes CDR1 SGDLS and CDR2 YYNGEE. CDR3 length: 14 residues. V was pared by 4 bases and J by 2 bases, with 3 bases of the junction left unmatched. In DNA form, the CDR3 reads TGTGCCAGCAGCCCGGGACAGACCTACAATGAGCAGTTCTTC. As protein: CASSPGQTYNEQFF. The whole variable domain, remainder taken from reference TRBV9 and TRBJ2-1, is DSGVTQTPKHLITATGQRVTLRCSPRSGDLSVYWYQQSLDQGLQFLIQYYNGEERAKGNILERFSAQQFPDLHSELNLSSLELGDSALYFCASSPGQTYNEQFFGPGTRLTVL.

This clone was seen only once. V gene TRBV7-3 combines with J gene TRBJ2-3; 10 bases map to TRBD2. Trimming at V came to 0 bases and at J to 0 bases, leaving 9 bases not matched to a gene. CDR1 SGHTA and CDR2 FQGTGA come from the germline V gene. This CDR3 has 19 amino acids. CDR3 in amino acids: CASSLTSSSGGTSTDTQYF. The CDR3 region has the DNA TGTGCCAGCAGCTTAACGTCGTCTAGCGGGGGTACTAGCACAGATACGCAGTATTTT.

The genes are TRBV4-3 and TRBJ1-1; maybe TRBD1 (5 bases). Per germline, CDR1 LGHNA and CDR2 YSLEER. This CDR3 region has 15 residues. Trimming pared 4 bases from V and 1 base from J, leaving 13 bases between. The CDR3 bases are TGCGCCAGCAGCCTAACAGGTCCGGCGAACACTGAAGCTTTCTTT. This codes for CASSLTGPANTEAFF.

This clone has just one count. The chain uses TRBV4-3 and TRBJ1-3; D call uncertain. The CDR3 contains 13 residues. V was trimmed by 5 bases and J by 0 bases, leaving 5 bases between them. Germline V gene sequence: CDR1 LGHNA, CDR2 YSLEER. The CDR3 nucleotides read TGCGCCAGCAGCTATAACTCTGGAAACACCATATATTTT. This gives the protein CASSYNSGNTIYF.

The gene calls are TRBV6-2 or TRBV6-3 and TRBJ2-3; a possible D gene is TRBD2 (5 bases). Between the trimmed V and J ends, which lost 6 bases and 7 bases, there was a span of 14 bases. This CDR3 comprises 13 residues. From germline, CDR1 is MNHEY and CDR2 SVGEGT. The DNA for the CDR3 is TGTGCCAGCAGCCTCGGCCTCGGGAATACGCAGTATTTT. It is translated as CASSLGLGNTQYF.